A selection of T cell receptor beta chains follows, all from one sample in a study of cytomegalovirus exposure and HLA in healthy donors. Some clones are missing from TCRdb's copy, which holds only in-frame ones; the method was immunoSEQ multiplex PCR. The sample includes 100,000 to 150,000 clones, 72% of them seen just once. Sequenced material: PBMCs. These receptors were taken from a man aged 25-45 years in good health and CMV-seronegative. Both conserved end residues are part of each CDR3. Fields, in order: D gene, V gene, clone size, J gene, CDR3 DNA, CDR3 protein. A D gene is named only where the DNA matches it firmly. Clone size is stated in some rows and not others, as once, few, many or a class when expanded.

d_gene: -
v_gene: TRBV10-1
abundance: -
j_gene: TRBJ2-7
CDR3nt: TGCGCCAGCAGTGAGTCCCCCAAAATCTACGAGCAGTACTTC
CDR3aa: CASSESPKIYEQYF

d_gene: TRBD1
v_gene: TRBV7-8
abundance: -
j_gene: TRBJ2-7
CDR3nt: TGTGCCAGCAGCCGAAGACAGGGGTACGAGCAGTACTTC
CDR3aa: CASSRRQGYEQYF

d_gene: TRBD2
v_gene: TRBV10-1
abundance: -
j_gene: TRBJ2-7
CDR3nt: TGCGCCAGCAGCGCCACTAGCGGGGGCGTCTACGAGCAGTACTTC
CDR3aa: CASSATSGGVYEQYF

d_gene: -
v_gene: TRBV27
abundance: -
j_gene: TRBJ2-7
CDR3nt: TGTGCCAGCAGTTTATCCCGAGGGGGAGCCAACGAGCAGTACTTC
CDR3aa: CASSLSRGGANEQYF

d_gene: TRBD1
v_gene: TRBV5-4
abundance: -
j_gene: TRBJ1-1
CDR3nt: TGTGCCAGCAGCTTTACAGGGGGCGCGTGGGTGAGCACTGAAGCTTTCTTT
CDR3aa: CASSFTGGAWVSTEAFF

d_gene: -
v_gene: TRBV7-9
abundance: -
j_gene: TRBJ2-7
CDR3nt: TGTGCCAGCAGCCCACTATCCTACGAGCAGTACTTC
CDR3aa: CASSPLSYEQYF

d_gene: -
v_gene: TRBV30
abundance: -
j_gene: TRBJ1-5
CDR3nt: TGTGCCTGGAGCATTTCTACCCTCCCCCTTATGAAGCATTTT
CDR3aa: CAWSISTLPLMKHF

d_gene: -
v_gene: TRBV11-2
abundance: few
j_gene: TRBJ2-1
CDR3nt: TGTGCCAGCAGCCGAGAACACAATGAGCAGTTCTTC
CDR3aa: CASSREHNEQFF

d_gene: TRBD1
v_gene: TRBV18
abundance: -
j_gene: TRBJ1-6
CDR3nt: TGTGCCAGCTCACCAGACAGGGATTCACCCCTCCACTTT
CDR3aa: CASSPDRDSPLHF

d_gene: TRBD1
v_gene: TRBV6-4
abundance: -
j_gene: TRBJ2-7
CDR3nt: TGTGCCAGCAGTCTCACAGGGGCCTCCTACGAGCAGTACTTC
CDR3aa: CASSLTGASYEQYF

d_gene: TRBD1
v_gene: TRBV5-6
abundance: -
j_gene: TRBJ1-1
CDR3nt: TGTGCCAGCAGCCCGCTCGGGACAGCAATCGCTGAAGCTTTCTTT
CDR3aa: CASSPLGTAIAEAFF